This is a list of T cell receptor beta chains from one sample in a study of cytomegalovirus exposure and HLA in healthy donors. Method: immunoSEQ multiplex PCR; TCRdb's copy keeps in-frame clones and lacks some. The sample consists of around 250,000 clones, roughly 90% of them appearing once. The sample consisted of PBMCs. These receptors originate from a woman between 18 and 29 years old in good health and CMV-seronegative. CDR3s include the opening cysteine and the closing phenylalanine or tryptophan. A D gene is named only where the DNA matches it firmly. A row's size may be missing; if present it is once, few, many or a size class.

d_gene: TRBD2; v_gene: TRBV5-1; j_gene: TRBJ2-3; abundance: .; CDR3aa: CASRSALAGAIDTQYF; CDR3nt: TGCGCCAGCAGATCCGCCCTAGCGGGGGCGATAGATACGCAGTATTTT
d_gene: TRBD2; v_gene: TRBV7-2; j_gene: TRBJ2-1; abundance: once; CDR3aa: CASSLAPSGGDEQFF; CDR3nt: TGTGCCAGCAGCTTAGCCCCTAGCGGGGGCGATGAGCAGTTCTTC
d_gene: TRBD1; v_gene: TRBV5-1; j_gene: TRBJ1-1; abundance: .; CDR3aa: CASSLEAQGVNTEAFF; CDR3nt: TGCGCCAGCAGCTTGGAAGCCCAGGGGGTGAACACTGAAGCTTTCTTT
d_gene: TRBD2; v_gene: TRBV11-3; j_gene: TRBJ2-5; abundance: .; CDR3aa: CASSLTSGGNQETQYF; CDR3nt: TGTGCCAGCAGCCTGACTAGCGGGGGGAATCAAGAGACCCAGTACTTC
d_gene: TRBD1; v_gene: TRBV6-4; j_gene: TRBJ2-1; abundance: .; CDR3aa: CASGTVFNEQFF; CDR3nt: TGTGCCAGCGGGACAGTTTTTAATGAGCAGTTCTTC
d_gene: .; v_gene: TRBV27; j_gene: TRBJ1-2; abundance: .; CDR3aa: CASSFTGSGYTF; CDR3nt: TGTGCCAGCAGTTTTACGGGGAGTGGCTACACCTTC
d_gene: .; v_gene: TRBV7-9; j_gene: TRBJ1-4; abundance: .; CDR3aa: CASGTRSEKLFF; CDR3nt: TGTGCCAGCGGCACAAGGAGTGAAAAACTGTTTTTT
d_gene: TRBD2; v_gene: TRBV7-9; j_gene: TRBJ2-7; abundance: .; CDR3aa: CASSSGGPHYEQYF; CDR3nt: TGTGCCAGCAGCTCGGGGGGGCCCCACTACGAGCAGTACTTC
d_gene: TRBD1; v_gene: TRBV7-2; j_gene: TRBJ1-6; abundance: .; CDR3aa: CASSFGQGYKSPLHF; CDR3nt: TGTGCCAGCAGCTTTGGACAGGGGTATAAGTCACCCCTCCACTTT
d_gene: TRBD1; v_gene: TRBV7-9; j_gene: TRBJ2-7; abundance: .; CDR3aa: CASSSLYTGTGGSEQYF; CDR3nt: TGTGCCAGCAGCTCCCTTTACACCGGGACAGGGGGCTCCGAGCAGTACTTC
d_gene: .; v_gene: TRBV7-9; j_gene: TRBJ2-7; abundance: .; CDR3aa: CASSLVVQAYEQYF; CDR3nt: TGTGCCAGCAGCTTAGTGGTACAGGCCTACGAGCAGTACTTC
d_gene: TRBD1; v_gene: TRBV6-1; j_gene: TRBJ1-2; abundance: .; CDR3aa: CASNAGTVNYGYTF; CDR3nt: TGTGCCAGCAACGCCGGGACAGTTAACTATGGCTACACCTTC
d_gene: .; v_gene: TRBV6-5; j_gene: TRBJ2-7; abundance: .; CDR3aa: CASRGTRSSYEQYF; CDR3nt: TGTGCCAGCAGGGGGACAAGGAGCTCCTACGAGCAGTACTTC
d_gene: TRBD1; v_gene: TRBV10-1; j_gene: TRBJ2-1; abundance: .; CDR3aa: CASSEETGGYNEQFF; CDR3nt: TGCGCCAGCAGTGAGGAGACAGGGGGATACAATGAGCAGTTCTTC
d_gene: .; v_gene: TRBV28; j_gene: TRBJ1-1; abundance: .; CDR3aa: CASSAGIEAFF; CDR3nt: TGTGCCAGCAGCGCGGGTATTGAAGCTTTCTTT
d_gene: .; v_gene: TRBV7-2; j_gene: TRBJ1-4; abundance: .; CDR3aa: CASSLEQGNEKLFF; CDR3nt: TGTGCCAGCAGCTTAGAACAGGGTAATGAAAAACTGTTTTTT
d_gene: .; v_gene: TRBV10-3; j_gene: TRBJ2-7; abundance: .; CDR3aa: CAISEGQDGAEQYF; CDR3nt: TGTGCCATCAGTGAAGGTCAGGATGGCGCCGAGCAGTACTTC
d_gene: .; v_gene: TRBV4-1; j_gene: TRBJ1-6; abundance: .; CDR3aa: CASSQESGAHNSPLHF; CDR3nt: TGCGCCAGCAGCCAAGAATCAGGGGCTCATAATTCACCCCTCCACTTT
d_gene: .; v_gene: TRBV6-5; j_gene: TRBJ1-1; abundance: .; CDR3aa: CASSYDTENTEAFF; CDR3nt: TGTGCCAGCAGTTACGATACAGAAAACACTGAAGCTTTCTTT
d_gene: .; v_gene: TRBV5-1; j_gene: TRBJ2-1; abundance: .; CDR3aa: CASGSAPGTYNEQFF; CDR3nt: TGCGCCAGCGGATCCGCGCCGGGTACCTACAATGAGCAGTTCTTC